The 17 T cell receptor beta chains below all came from one sample that was sequenced in a study of B cell selection in AIRE deficiency. TCRdb's copy holds only in-frame clones and misses some; the assay was immunoSEQ multiplex PCR. There are 23,000 or so clones in the sample; around 95% occur only once, and 0.2% to 0.3% lies in the top ten. CD4+CD127+ cells were sorted as the conventional CD4 T cells. Material: CD4+CD127+ conventional T cells sorted from PBMCs. The receptors here all came from a human donor in good health.

V usage is TRBV4-1 and J usage is TRBJ1-2; 8 bases are shared with TRBD1. V lost 0 bases to trimming and J lost 9 bases; unmatched junction nucleotides: 15. This CDR3 region has 17 residues. Germline loops: CDR1 MGHRA, CDR2 YSYEKL. In DNA form, the CDR3 reads TGCGCCAGCAGCCAAGATAAGCCCGGACAGGGTTGGATCCGCTACACCTTC. Its translation: CASSQDKPGQGWIRYTF.

This clone has a single count. This rearrangement joins TRBV4-2 to TRBJ1-2; no clear D. Trimming pared 0 bases from V and 4 bases from J, leaving 15 bases between. This CDR3 contains 16 residues. Germline V gene sequence: CDR1 LGHNA, CDR2 YNFKEQ. CDR3 nucleotide sequence: TGTGCCAGCAGCCAAGATTGGTCTACAGCTAGCTATGGCTACACCTTC. It is translated as CASSQDWSTASYGYTF.

J is TRBJ1-4 and V is TRBV5-4; tentatively, D is TRBD1 (5 bases). The CDR3 contains 14 residues. Germline V gene lookup returns CDR1 SGHNT and CDR2 YYREEE (reference sequence). V gave up 1 base and J gave up 6 bases, with 10 bases separating them. The CDR3 here is CASSLLGGDEKLFF. The DNA for the CDR3 is TGTGCCAGCAGCTTGTTGGGGGGAGATGAAAAACTGTTTTTT.

CDR3 sequence (DNA): TGTGCCAGCAGCTTTGAGGGACTCACAGATACGCAGTATTTT. This translates into CASSFEGLTDTQYF. The chain links TRBV7-3 to TRBJ2-3; D possibly corresponds to TRBD2 (6 bases). Germline V gene data show CDR1 as SGHTA and CDR2 as FQGTGA. Trimming shortened V by 3 bases and J by 2 bases, and 9 bases separated the two germline ends. The CDR3 is 14 amino acids.

J is TRBJ2-3 and V is TRBV7-2, with D perhaps TRBD2 (6 bases). The V end was cut by 2 bases, the J end by 0 bases, with 9 bases between. Germline V gives CDR1 SGHTA, CDR2 FQGNSA. CDR3 length equals 15 residues. The CDR3, as DNA: TGTGCCAGCAGCTTACGAGGGACTAGCACAGATACGCAGTATTTT. Translated, it gives CASSLRGTSTDTQYF. The variable domain in full, with the rest retrieved from reference TRBV7-2 and TRBJ2-3, is GAGVSQSPSNKVTEKGKDVELRCDPISGHTALYWYRQSLGQGLEFLIYFQGNSAPDKSGLPSDRFSAERTGGSVSTLTIQRTQQEDSAVYLCASSLRGTSTDTQYFGPGTRLTVL.

This clone was detected only once. This rearrangement joins TRBV2 to TRBJ1-5; D is unresolved. Germline V gene data show CDR1 as SNHLY and CDR2 as FYNNEI. CDR3 length equals 13 residues. Trimming took 9 bases from V and 0 from J, leaving 9 bases between them. Written as DNA, the CDR3 is TGTGCCAGTCGGCGAGATAGCAATCAGCCCCAGCATTTT. It translates to CASRRDSNQPQHF.

The chain carries TRBV7-8 and TRBJ1-1, with 7 bases identical to TRBD1. CDR1 and CDR2 (germline): SGHVS, FQNEAQ. The V segment lost 3 bases and the J segment 12 bases; nucleotides outside the gene matches: 4. This CDR3 has 11 residues. CDR3 loop: CASSFDREPFF. The CDR3, as DNA: TGTGCCAGCAGCTTTGACAGGGAACCTTTCTTT. The full variable domain, in which reference TRBV7-8 and TRBJ1-1 provide the parts outside the CDR3, is GAGVSQSPRYKVAKRGQDVALRCDPISGHVSLFWYQQALGQGPEFLTYFQNEAQLDKSGLPSDRFFAERPEGSVSTLKIQRTQQEDSAVYLCASSFDREPFFGQGTRLTVV.

The V and J genes are TRBV5-1 and TRBJ1-2; possibly TRBD1 for D (5 bases). The V gene's germline CDR1 is SGHRS and CDR2 YFSETQ. Between the trimmed V and J ends, which lost 0 bases and 2 bases, there was a span of 5 bases. The CDR3 length is 13 residues. CDR3 bases: TGCGCCAGCAGCTTGGGGGGGAACTATGGCTACACCTTC. It encodes CASSLGGNYGYTF.

The chain is built from TRBV5-1 and TRBJ2-1; the D gene is possibly TRBD1 (6 bases). Trimming left V 1 base short and J 2 bases short, with 10 bases between. Germline lookup yields CDR1 SGHRS and CDR2 YFSETQ. There are 15 residues in the CDR3. The DNA of the CDR3 is TGCGCCAGCAGCTTGTCACAGGGCCCCTACAATGAGCAGTTCTTC. This encodes CASSLSQGPYNEQFF.

The genes are TRBV20-1 and TRBJ1-4; D remains unclear. Deletions cut 7 bases from V and 3 bases from J, with 6 bases between. Looked up from germline, CDR1 is DFQATT and CDR2 is SNEGSKA (reference sequence). CDR3 length: 11 amino acids. CDR3 sequence (DNA): TGCAGTGTTCGCTCTAATGAAAAACTGTTTTTT. Translated: CSVRSNEKLFF.

This sequence joins TRBV27 and TRBJ2-4; no definite D call. CDR1 MNHEY and CDR2 SMNVEV come from the germline V gene (reference sequence). CDR3 size: 15 residues. The germline V and J ends were trimmed by 6 bases and 0 bases, with 12 bases remaining between them. The CDR3 protein is CASSRSGVAKNIQYF. CDR3 nucleotide sequence: TGTGCCAGCAGCCGTAGTGGGGTAGCCAAAAACATTCAGTACTTC.

The chain joins TRBV30 to TRBJ1-1; the D is unclear. V was cut by 4 bases and J by 1 base, with 10 bases left in between. This CDR3 contains 13 residues. CDR1 GTSNPN and CDR2 SVGIG come from the germline V gene (reference sequence). CDR3 DNA sequence: TGTGCCTGGATCGTGGCAGGGAACACTGAAGCTTTCTTT. It encodes CAWIVAGNTEAFF. The complete variable domain, with remaining parts taken from reference TRBV30 and TRBJ1-1, reads SQTIHQWPATLVQPVGSPLSLECTVEGTSNPNLYWYRQAAGRGLQLLFYSVGIGQISSEVPQNLSASRPQDRQFILSSKKLLLSDSGFYLCAWIVAGNTEAFFGQGTRLTVV.

V gene TRBV19 combines with J gene TRBJ1-5; D may be TRBD1 (6 bases). Trimming shortened V by 9 bases and J by 5 bases, and 14 bases separated the two germline ends. The germline gives CDR1 LNHDA, CDR2 SQIVND (reference sequence). The CDR3 runs 13 residues. The CDR3 is CASVGGSDQPQHF. The CDR3 nucleotides are TGTGCCAGCGTAGGGGGGTCGGATCAGCCCCAGCATTTT.

Concerning this clone itself: One end of the junction is discordant with germline, which a read error may explain. The CDR3 DNA reads as TGTGCCAGCAGCGAAGACAGGGGCTACACTGAAGCTTTCTTT. This sequence encodes CASSEDRGYTEAFF. V gene TRBV2 combines with J gene TRBJ1-1, with 8 nucleotides matching TRBD1. CDR3 size: 14 residues. The germline gives CDR1 SNHLY, CDR2 FYNNEI.

With regard to this clone: The identical CDR3 is also encoded by other nucleotide sequences in the sample. V gene TRBV5-4 combines with J gene TRBJ1-1; D gene ambiguous. V lost 0 bases and J lost 0, with 12 bases in between. This CDR3 is 16 amino acids long. CDR1 is SGHNT, CDR2 YYREEE, per germline (reference sequence). CDR3 sequence reads: CASSLDAGGMNTEAFF. In nucleotides, the CDR3 is TGTGCCAGCAGCTTGGATGCAGGCGGCATGAACACTGAAGCTTTCTTT.

The chain has TRBV11-3 and TRBJ2-7, with TRBD1 matching over 9 bases. Germline CDR1 is SGHNT and CDR2 is YENEEA. The CDR3 sequence is 18 residues long. Trimming at V came to 1 base and at J to 7 bases, leaving 17 bases not matched to a gene. For the CDR3, the DNA is TGTGCCAGCAGCTTAGTTCTTCTACAGGGGGCCTACCTGGGGGAGCAGTACTTC. Its protein product is CASSLVLLQGAYLGEQYF.

The chain carries TRBV5-5 and TRBJ1-5; 12 bases align to TRBD1. Germline CDR1 and CDR2: SGHKS and YYEKEE (reference sequence). The CDR3 contains 16 residues. The V and J ends lost 7 bases and 2 bases, in that order; junction bases with no gene match: 7. The CDR3 nucleotides read TGTGCCAGCGCCGGGACAGGGGGCTACGGCAATCAGCCCCAGCATTTT. Its translation: CASAGTGGYGNQPQHF.